Listed below are T cell receptor beta chains from one sample, sequenced in a study of T cell responses to AZD1222 COVID-19 vaccine. Generated by immunoSEQ multiplex PCR, the TCRdb table keeps only in-frame clones and is missing some. The sample lists 150,000 to 180,000 clones, about 88% occurring once. The specimen comprised peripheral blood, sampled on day 0 of AZD1222 vaccination. The receptor source for this set is an adult in good health. Both conserved end residues are part of each CDR3. Fields, in order: D gene, J gene, clone size, V gene, CDR3 protein, CDR3 DNA. A D gene is named only where the DNA matches it firmly. Clone size is given for some rows only: seen once, a few or many times, or a class if the clone is expanded.

-,TRBJ1-6,-,TRBV11-3,CASSRGVYNSPLHF,TGTGCCAGCAGTCGGGGAGTGTATAATTCACCCCTCCACTTT
-,TRBJ1-2,-,TRBV7-9,CASSLDGLQALTTYYGYTF,TGTGCCAGCAGCTTAGACGGGTTACAGGCCCTAACTACTTACTATGGCTACACCTTC
-,TRBJ1-2,once,TRBV5-4,CASSVGQPWGYGYTF,TGTGCCAGCAGCGTCGGACAGCCATGGGGCTATGGCTACACCTTC
-,TRBJ1-5,few,TRBV5-5,CASSLYGVRQPQHF,TGTGCCAGCAGCTTGTACGGGGTGAGGCAGCCCCAGCATTTT
-,TRBJ2-1,-,TRBV28,CASSRGIFEQFF,TGTGCCAGCAGTCGGGGCATTTTTGAGCAGTTCTTC
TRBD2,TRBJ2-3,-,TRBV7-2,CASSLVGTSGGATDTQYF,TGTGCCAGCAGCTTAGTGGGGACTAGCGGGGGGGCTACAGATACGCAGTATTTT
-,TRBJ1-1,-,TRBV4-3,CASSQGLLQNTEAFF,TGCGCCAGCAGCCAAGGATTACTCCAGAACACTGAAGCTTTCTTT
-,TRBJ1-1,-,TRBV5-1,CASSLQGTEAFF,TGCGCCAGCAGCTTACAGGGCACTGAAGCTTTCTTT
-,TRBJ1-2,-,TRBV2,CASAVSATYGYTF,TGTGCCTCAGCAGTGTCAGCGACTTATGGCTACACCTTC
-,TRBJ1-4,-,TRBV5-5,CASSYGGGPLSFF,TGTGCCAGCAGCTATGGGGGGGGCCCCCTCTCGTTTTTT
TRBD2,TRBJ2-5,-,TRBV13,CASSRTSGGPYQETQYF,TGTGCCAGCAGCCGGACTAGCGGGGGCCCGTACCAAGAGACCCAGTACTTC
-,TRBJ1-6,once,TRBV11-2,CASSLEAGLDSPLHF,TGTGCCAGCAGCTTAGAAGCGGGTTTGGATTCACCCCTCCACTTT
-,TRBJ1-2,once,TRBV5-4,CASSLRGLNYGYTF,TGTGCCAGCAGCTTAAGGGGCCTGAACTATGGCTACACCTTC
-,TRBJ1-3,-,TRBV19,CASSVGANGNTIYF,TGTGCCAGTAGTGTGGGGGCGAACGGAAACACCATATATTTT
-,TRBJ2-5,-,TRBV5-8,CASSTGPGVRTQYF,TGTGCCAGCAGCACGGGACCTGGGGTCCGGACCCAGTACTTC
TRBD1,TRBJ2-5,-,TRBV5-4,CASSLGQGTSQETQYF,TGTGCCAGCAGCTTGGGACAGGGGACCTCTCAAGAGACCCAGTACTTC
TRBD2,TRBJ2-5,-,TRBV6-6,CATSSGFQETQYF,TGTGCCACCAGTAGCGGGTTCCAAGAGACCCAGTACTTC
-,TRBJ1-2,-,TRBV11-2,CASSFRASGAHTF,TGTGCCAGCAGCTTCCGCGCATCGGGGGCCCACACCTTC
-,TRBJ2-7,-,TRBV6-6,CASKAGTHEQYF,TGTGCCAGCAAGGCAGGGACCCACGAGCAGTACTTC
-,TRBJ2-3,-,TRBV14,CASSQDGTPDTQYF,TGTGCCAGCAGCCAAGATGGTACCCCAGATACGCAGTATTTT
-,TRBJ2-7,-,TRBV5-8,CASSWGPTYEQYF,TGTGCCAGCAGCTGGGGCCCTACCTACGAGCAGTACTTC
-,TRBJ1-1,-,TRBV11-2,CASTQAPQTVTEAFF,TGTGCCAGCACCCAGGCCCCCCAGACTGTCACTGAAGCTTTCTTT
TRBD1,TRBJ1-1,-,TRBV7-2,CASSFGDRGRQGTEAFF,TGTGCCAGCAGCTTCGGGGACAGGGGGCGTCAGGGCACTGAAGCTTTCTTT
TRBD1,TRBJ2-7,many,TRBV9,CASSTTGTGYEQYF,TGTGCCAGCAGCACGACCGGGACAGGCTACGAGCAGTACTTC
TRBD1,TRBJ1-3,-,TRBV4-1,CASSHPTGTGKANTIYF,TGCGCCAGCAGCCACCCCACCGGGACAGGGAAGGCAAACACCATATATTTT
-,TRBJ1-2,-,TRBV19,CASSIVGRAFGYTF,TGTGCCAGTAGTATAGTCGGCAGGGCGTTCGGCTACACCTTC
TRBD1,TRBJ1-3,-,TRBV5-4,CASSLGQDSGNTIYF,TGTGCCAGCAGCTTAGGACAGGACTCTGGAAACACCATATATTTT
-,TRBJ1-5,-,TRBV18,CASSPTRNQPQHF,TGTGCCAGCTCACCAACCAGAAATCAGCCCCAGCATTTT
-,TRBJ2-7,-,TRBV13,CASSLIRQGEQYF,TGTGCCAGCAGCTTAATTAGGCAGGGGGAGCAGTACTTC